One sample yielded the 10 T cell receptor beta chains listed below, sequenced in a study of blood T cells in healthy people across ages. The authors ran a second PCR of roughly 6 to 12 cycles using a sample-barcoded 5' primer and a J-beta primer mix. TCRdb analysed the 5' RACE reads with MiXCR anew, one entry per CDR3 protein. The table shows 1.5 million to 2 million distinct CDR3 sequences, with around 50% occurring only once. Sequences were obtained from blood. The source is a middle-aged woman in good health.

The genes are TRBV4-2 and TRBJ2-1; possibly TRBD1 for D (6 bases). Trimming shortened V by 0 bases and J by 6 bases, and 18 bases separated the two germline ends. The germline V gene encodes CDR1 LGHNA and CDR2 YNFKEQ. This CDR3 comprises 17 residues. The CDR3 coding sequence is TGTGCCAGCAGCCAAGATGGGGGCGGCGGAGGAATCAATGAGCAGTTCTTC. Its protein product is CASSQDGGGGGINEQFF.

The V and J genes are TRBV29-1 and TRBJ1-1, with unresolved D. Germline V gives CDR1 SQVTM, CDR2 ANQGSEA. CDR3 length: 14 amino acids. V gave up 5 bases and J gave up 5 bases, with 18 bases separating them. CDR3 DNA sequence: TGCAGCGTTTTAAAACCCGGGAGGAGGACTGAAGCTTTCTTT. Its protein is CSVLKPGRRTEAFF.

The CDR3 here is CSARDWTGGTSDEQYF. The CDR3 coding sequence is TGCAGTGCTAGAGATTGGACAGGGGGAACGTCGGACGAGCAGTACTTC. The V gene is TRBV20-1, the J gene TRBJ2-7, with 10 bases lining up with TRBD1. Trimming cost V 0 bases and J 5 bases; bases outside gene matches: 10. The germline gives CDR1 DFQATT, CDR2 SNEGSKA (reference sequence). The CDR3 runs 16 residues.

The sample holds a few counts of this clonotype. V usage is TRBV11-1 and J usage is TRBJ2-5; D is unclear. In germline, CDR1 is SGHAT, CDR2 FQDESV (reference sequence). This CDR3 has 14 amino acids. Between the trimmed V and J ends, which lost 6 bases and 4 bases, there was a span of 15 bases. Here the CDR3 reads CASSLLSGAETQYF. The CDR3 DNA reads TGTGCCAGCAGTCTTCTGTCGGGTGCAGAGACCCAGTACTTC.

In this sample, this clonotype turned up a few times. The junction and the germline gene differ at one end; a read error may be behind it. The chain employs TRBV28 and TRBJ1-2; 9 nucleotides match TRBD1. The CDR3 loop spans 15 amino acids. Germline loops: CDR1 MDHEN, CDR2 SYDVKM. CDR3 nucleotide sequence: TGTGCCAGCAGTTTGACCGGGACAGGGATCTATGGTTACACCTTC. Translation: CASSLTGTGIYGYTF.

CDR3 residues: CASKLRDYEQYF. The CDR3 region has the DNA TGTGCCAGCAAACTTCGTGACTACGAGCAGTACTTC. The chain links TRBV2 to TRBJ2-7; D gene unclear. Germline assignment: CDR1 SNHLY and CDR2 FYNNEI. The germline V and J ends were trimmed by 7 bases and 3 bases, with 10 bases remaining between them. CDR3 length: 12 residues. Variable domain in full (rest from reference TRBV2 and TRBJ2-7): EPEVTQTPSHQVTQMGQEVILRCVPISNHLYFYWYRQILGQKVEFLVSFYNNEISEKSEIFDDQFSVERPDGSNFTLKIRSTKLEDSAMYFCASKLRDYEQYFGPGTRLTVT.

This rearrangement joins TRBV6-5 to TRBJ2-5; D is undetermined. Trimming took off 0 bases at V and 1 base at J, with 6 bases between the two ends. The CDR3 sequence is 14 residues long. Germline assignment: CDR1 MNHEY and CDR2 SVGAGI. The CDR3 protein is CASSYSFAQETQYF. The CDR3 DNA reads TGTGCCAGCAGTTACTCGTTCGCCCAAGAGACCCAGTACTTC.

On this clonotype: A much larger clone differs by one base, so this may be a read error. The chain uses TRBV12-3 or TRBV12-4 and TRBJ2-3; the D gene is possibly TRBD2 (5 bases). The CDR3 loop spans 12 amino acids. This chain's CDR3 is CAGSRDTDTQYF. The CDR3, as DNA: TGTGCCGGCAGCCGGGACACAGATACGCAGTATTTT.

This clonotype was picked up a small number of times. The rearrangement joins TRBV7-9 to TRBJ2-1; 9 positions match TRBD1. The CDR3 totals 16 residues. V trimming: 6 bases; J trimming: 3 bases; junction bases outside the gene matches: 9. Looked up from germline, CDR1 is SEHNR and CDR2 is FQNEAQ (reference sequence). CDR3 in DNA: TGTGCCAGCAGTCCCCCCGGGACAGGGAGCTACAATGAGCAGTTCTTC. Translated: CASSPPGTGSYNEQFF.

This clonotype was counted a few times. V usage is TRBV3-1 and J usage is TRBJ1-5; no firm D call. CDR3 size: 16 residues. The V and J ends lost 1 base and 1 base respectively, with 11 bases between them. Germline loops: CDR1 LGHDT, CDR2 YNNKEL (reference sequence). This chain's CDR3 is CASSQGIHISNQPQHF. In nucleotides, the CDR3 is TGTGCCAGCAGCCAAGGCATACATATAAGCAATCAGCCCCAGCATTTT.